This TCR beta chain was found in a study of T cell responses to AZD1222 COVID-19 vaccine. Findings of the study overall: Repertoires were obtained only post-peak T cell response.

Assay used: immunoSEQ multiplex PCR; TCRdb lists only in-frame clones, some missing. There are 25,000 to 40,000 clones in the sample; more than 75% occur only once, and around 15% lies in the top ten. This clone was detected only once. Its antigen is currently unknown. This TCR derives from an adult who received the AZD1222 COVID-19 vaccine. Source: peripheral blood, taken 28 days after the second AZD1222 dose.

The CDR3 sequence: CASSYGSWGSTDTQYF. In DNA form, the CDR3 reads TGTGCCAGCAGTTACGGGAGTTGGGGAAGCACAGATACGCAGTATTTT. The J gene is TRBJ2-3, the V gene TRBV6-2 or TRBV6-3, with D maybe TRBD2 (5 bases). The CDR3 runs to 16 residues. Germline CDR1 is MNHEY and CDR2 is SVGEGT. V was clipped by 2 bases and J by 0 bases, with 12 bases between them.